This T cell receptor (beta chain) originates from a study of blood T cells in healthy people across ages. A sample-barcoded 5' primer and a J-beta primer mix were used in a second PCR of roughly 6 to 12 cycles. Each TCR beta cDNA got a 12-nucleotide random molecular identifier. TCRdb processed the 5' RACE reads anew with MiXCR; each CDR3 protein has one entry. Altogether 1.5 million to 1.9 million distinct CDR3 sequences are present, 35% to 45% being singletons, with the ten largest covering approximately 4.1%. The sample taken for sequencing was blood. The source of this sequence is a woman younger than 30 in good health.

The CDR3 nucleotides read TGTGCCAGCTCCATACAGGGAAGGTACCAAGAGACCCAGTACTTC. Translated: CASSIQGRYQETQYF. The chain employs TRBV5-8 and TRBJ2-5; D is possibly TRBD1 (6 bases). CDR1 SGHTS and CDR2 YDEGEE come from the germline V gene. The CDR3 has 15 amino acids. The V end was cut by 7 bases, the J end by 0 bases, with 16 bases between.